These 8 T cell receptor beta chains were sequenced from one sample in a study of T-cell reconstitution after alpha-beta-depleted transplantation in children. As it was prepared, the TCRbeta library received unique molecular identifiers. TCRdb reprocessed the PCR reads with MiXCR, giving one entry per CDR3 protein. This repertoire shows 380,000 or so distinct CDR3 sequences, roughly 13% found once; its top ten account for roughly 4.5%. Sequenced here: PBMCs, sampled from the stem cell graft. The receptor set was obtained from a human donor who donated a stem cell graft to a child with Fanconi anemia.

This clonotype has ten or more counts. This rearrangement joins TRBV20-1 to TRBJ2-4; 9 bases are shared with TRBD2. The CDR3 has 15 residues. Unmatched junction bases numbered 7, after V lost 3 bases and J lost 4 bases. Per germline, CDR1 DFQATT and CDR2 SNEGSKA (reference sequence). For the CDR3, the DNA is TGCAGTGCTAGCCCCTTTAGCGGGGGTAAAAACATTCAGTACTTC. Residues: CSASPFSGGKNIQYF.

This rearrangement joins TRBV12-3 or TRBV12-4 to TRBJ1-3; the match to TRBD1 covers 9 bases. The CDR3 is 16 residues long. The V segment lost 2 bases and the J segment 4 bases; nucleotides outside the gene matches: 6. CDR3 bases: TGTGCCAGCAGTTTATCCGGAGGACAGGGGGGAAACACCATATATTTT. It codes for CASSLSGGQGGNTIYF.

V is TRBV7-2 and J is TRBJ2-2; D might be TRBD1 (5 bases). This CDR3 spans 13 amino acids. The germline CDR1 and CDR2 sequences are SGHTA and FQGNSA. Trimming left V 5 bases short and J 5 bases short, with 9 bases between. The CDR3 DNA reads TGTGCCAGCAGCCGGACACGTACCGGGGAGCTGTTTTTT. It yields the protein CASSRTRTGELFF. Drawing the rest from reference TRBV7-2 and TRBJ2-2, the complete variable domain is GAGVSQSPSNKVTEKGKDVELRCDPISGHTALYWYRQSLGQGLEFLIYFQGNSAPDKSGLPSDRFSAERTGGSVSTLTIQRTQQEDSAVYLCASSRTRTGELFFGEGSRLTVL.

This clonotype was detected a few times. The J gene is TRBJ1-5, the V gene TRBV6-2 or TRBV6-3, with D possibly TRBD1 on 6 matching bases. The CDR3 runs 20 residues. The ends were cut back, 4 bases at V and 0 bases at J, with 25 bases in the middle. CDR1 MNHEY and CDR2 SVGEGT come from the germline V gene. This CDR3 reads CASSSGQTHLGFNSNQPQHF. The CDR3 nucleotides are TGTGCCAGCAGTTCGGGACAAACTCACCTCGGGTTTAATAGCAATCAGCCCCAGCATTTT.

V and J are TRBV5-1 and TRBJ2-2; D is uncertain. V lost 6 bases and J lost 0, with 12 bases in between. Germline V gives CDR1 SGHRS, CDR2 YFSETQ. The CDR3 runs 15 residues. This CDR3 is CASTWADSNTGELFF. In nucleotides, the CDR3 is TGCGCCAGCACCTGGGCCGACTCGAACACCGGGGAGCTGTTTTTT.

The V gene is TRBV6-5, the J gene TRBJ1-4; no definite D call. Trimming cost V 2 bases and J 6 bases, with 10 bases left between them. CDR3 length: 14 amino acids. Germline CDR1 reads MNHEY; CDR2 reads SVGAGI. This CDR3 reads CASSYVSSYEKLFF. CDR3 nucleotides: TGTGCCAGCAGTTACGTCTCCTCTTATGAAAAACTGTTTTTT.

This clonotype has just a few counts. J is TRBJ2-7 and V is TRBV12-3 or TRBV12-4; D remains ambiguous. The CDR3 extends over 13 amino acids. Trimming took 1 base from V and 5 from J, leaving 9 bases between them. CDR3 bases: TGTGCCAGCAGTTTAGGACAATTAAACGAGCAGTACGTC. As protein: CASSLGQLNEQYV.

The CDR3 region is CASRLSGYTEAFF. CDR3 nucleotide sequence: TGTGCCAGCAGGTTGAGTGGTTACACTGAAGCTTTCTTT. This chain connects TRBV7-2 to TRBJ1-1; D is undetermined. Germline V lookup: CDR1 SGHTA, CDR2 FQGNSA. This CDR3 spans 13 amino acids. Trimming took off 6 bases at V and 3 bases at J, with 11 bases between the two ends.